Below, 19 T cell receptor beta chains from the same sample are listed, as sequenced in a study of blood T cell repertoires in COVID-19 (dated by TCRdb to the early 2020s). The library relied on the immunoSEQ multiplex PCR assay. The clones in this table, taken by TCRdb from immuneACCESS, are in-frame only. Not every clone is retained; where verified, under half of the shortfall comes from an unresolved V gene, and the cause of the rest is unknown. In all, the sample holds roughly 200,000 clones, and approximately 85% of those were seen once. Roughly 7.7% of the sample rests with the top ten. Sequences were obtained from peripheral blood. The receptors originated from a woman aged 60-75 years with acute or convalescent COVID-19.

This clone has more than one count but fewer than ten. This chain uses TRBV27 with TRBJ2-3, with TRBD2 matching 7 bases. Germline CDR1 and CDR2: MNHEY and SMNVEV (reference sequence). There are 16 residues in the CDR3. V shed 7 bases and J 0 bases; nucleotides not matched to a gene: 10. CDR3 sequence: CASIQRAGPSTDTQYF. The CDR3, as DNA: TGTGCCAGCATCCAGAGAGCGGGGCCTAGCACAGATACGCAGTATTTT.

The chain recombines TRBV5-1 with TRBJ2-2, with unresolved D. The V gene lost 1 base and the J gene lost 5 bases, with 6 bases spanning the gap. CDR3 length equals 13 residues. Germline CDR1 is SGHRS and CDR2 is YFSETQ. In nucleotides, the CDR3 is TGCGCCAGCAGCTTGACAGTTACCGGGGAGCTGTTTTTT. It translates to CASSLTVTGELFF.

This chain joins TRBV5-1 and TRBJ2-7; no reliable D call. The CDR3 loop spans 15 amino acids. Trimming stripped 0 bases from V and 3 bases from J, with 13 bases between. In germline, CDR1 is SGHRS, CDR2 YFSETQ. The CDR3 sequence: CASSLAPLGHYEQYF. The CDR3 DNA is TGCGCCAGCAGCTTGGCCCCGCTTGGGCACTACGAGCAGTACTTC.

The sample holds one count of this clone. CDR3 DNA: TGCGCCAGCAGCTCCCCGTCGGGGAGGGCCGAGGGAGAGCTGTTTTTT. Its protein is CASSSPSGRAEGELFF. This chain links TRBV5-1 with TRBJ2-2; 7 bases fit TRBD2. J gave up 11 bases and V 3 bases, and 16 bases lay outside the gene matches. The CDR3 has 16 amino acids. Per germline, CDR1 SGHRS and CDR2 YFSETQ.

This chain links TRBV12-3 or TRBV12-4 with TRBJ1-1, with D uncertain. The CDR3 length is 13 residues. The V end was cut by 3 bases, the J end by 11 bases, with 16 bases between. The CDR3 sequence is CASSFLRTELAFF. For the CDR3, the DNA is TGTGCCAGCAGTTTCTTAAGAACAGAACTGGCTTTCTTT.

The V and J genes are TRBV2 and TRBJ2-7, with a tentative D call TRBD1 (6 bases). Germline CDR1 SNHLY, CDR2 FYNNEI. V lost 5 bases and J 2 bases, leaving 16 bases between the germline ends. The CDR3 spans 15 residues. The CDR3 nucleotides are TGTGCCAGCAGTCCGACCGGGACACTTACCTACGAGCAGTACGTC. It translates to CASSPTGTLTYEQYV.

The rearrangement links TRBV4-2 to TRBJ2-7; 8 positions match TRBD1. Germline trimming cut 1 base from V and 2 bases from J; bases unmatched to any gene: 1. CDR3 size: 14 residues. Germline lookup yields CDR1 LGHNA and CDR2 YNFKEQ. CDR3 region: CASSQGTGTYEQYF. CDR3 coding DNA: TGTGCCAGCAGCCAAGGGACAGGGACCTACGAGCAGTACTTC.

This chain's CDR3 is CASSLALGTAGSSPLHF. Written as DNA, the CDR3 is TGTGCCAGCAGCTTAGCATTGGGGACAGCCGGAAGTTCACCCCTCCACTTT. The J gene is TRBJ1-6, the V gene TRBV7-2; 7 bases map to TRBD1. The CDR3 consists of 17 residues. V shed 0 bases, J shed 9 bases, and the junction held 11 bases outside the gene matches. Germline values: CDR1 SGHTA, CDR2 FQGNSA.

This clone came up a few times. This chain links TRBV27 with TRBJ1-6, with 9 nucleotides matching TRBD1. This CDR3 comprises 15 residues. Trimming removed 6 bases from V and 8 bases from J; junction bases left unmatched: 8. The germline gives CDR1 MNHEY, CDR2 SMNVEV (reference sequence). CDR3 in amino acids: CASSYEQGAHSPLHF. The CDR3 DNA is TGTGCCAGCAGCTATGAACAGGGGGCTCATTCACCCCTCCACTTT.

CDR3 protein: CSVGAGYGYTF. CDR3 in DNA: TGCAGCGTTGGGGCGGGCTATGGCTACACCTTC. This chain connects TRBV29-1 to TRBJ1-2, with D unclear. V lost 4 bases to trimming and J lost 4 bases, with 7 bases between them. The germline gives CDR1 SQVTM, CDR2 ANQGSEA. The CDR3 runs 11 residues.

The gene calls are TRBV5-8 and TRBJ2-3; 7 nucleotides line up with TRBD2. The V gene's germline CDR1 is SGHTS and CDR2 YDEGEE. This CDR3 has 15 residues. The V segment lost 7 bases and the J segment 2 bases; nucleotides outside the gene matches: 10. CDR3 DNA sequence: TGTGCCAGCGTGCCAGCGGGATCCTTCACAGATACGCAGTATTTT. Its protein is CASVPAGSFTDTQYF.

The chain uses TRBV28 and TRBJ1-2; no firm D call. The V end was cut by 2 bases, the J end by 9 bases, with 19 bases between. Germline V gene data show CDR1 as MDHEN and CDR2 as SYDVKM. The CDR3 length is 15 residues. The CDR3 nucleotides read TGTGCCAGCAGTTTAGATACAGTGACCTATGAGAGCTACACCTTC. It specifies CASSLDTVTYESYTF.

V gene TRBV9 combines with J gene TRBJ2-1, with 10 bases matching TRBD2. Germline CDR1 SGDLS, CDR2 YYNGEE. The V gene end was trimmed by 4 bases and the J gene end by 9 bases; junction bases not matched to a gene: 13. CDR3 length equals 16 residues. The DNA of the CDR3 is TGTGCCAGCAGCACCGGGGTAGCGGGAGGTAGGAGTGAGCAGTTCTTC. It specifies CASSTGVAGGRSEQFF.

The V call is TRBV5-5, the J call TRBJ2-7; TRBD2 aligns across 9 bases. Germline CDR1 is SGHKS and CDR2 is YYEKEE (reference sequence). The CDR3 covers 17 residues. Trimming took 4 bases from V and 7 from J; bases not matched to a gene: 18. The CDR3 spells CASSPRPGLATLVEQYF. The CDR3 region has the DNA TGTGCCAGCAGCCCCCGACCCGGACTAGCGACATTGGTTGAGCAGTACTTC. Supplemented by reference TRBV5-5 and TRBJ2-7, the full variable domain reads DAGVTQSPTHLIKTRGQQVTLRCSPISGHKSVSWYQQVLGQGPQFIFQYYEKEERGRGNFPDRFSARQFPNYSSELNVNALLLGDSALYLCASSPRPGLATLVEQYFGPGTRLTVT.

The V gene is TRBV11-3, the J gene TRBJ2-2, with TRBD1 matching over 9 bases. V was clipped by 5 bases and J by 5 bases; unmatched bases: 9. The CDR3 spans 16 residues. Germline V gene lookup returns CDR1 SGHNT and CDR2 YENEEA. This chain's CDR3 is CASSRSGQGPTGELFF. In DNA, the CDR3 is TGTGCCAGCAGCCGATCTGGACAGGGGCCAACCGGGGAGCTGTTTTTT.

The chain has TRBV7-9 and TRBJ1-6; D gene uncertain. The CDR3 length is 14 residues. Trimming left V 1 base short and J 11 bases short, with 12 bases between. Germline V gene data show CDR1 as SEHNR and CDR2 as FQNEAQ (reference sequence). CDR3 in DNA: TGTGCCAGCAGCTTAGAAGGATTCGGGACACCCCTCCACTTT. This gives the protein CASSLEGFGTPLHF.

The chain is built from TRBV29-1 and TRBJ2-6; a possible D gene is TRBD1 (5 bases). CDR3 length: 14 amino acids. Germline CDR1 SQVTM, CDR2 ANQGSEA. V was clipped by 6 bases and J by 1 base, with 10 bases between them. This CDR3 is CSVEDNSGANVLTF. The CDR3, as DNA: TGCAGCGTAGAGGACAATTCTGGGGCCAACGTCCTGACTTTC.

V and J are TRBV28 and TRBJ1-1, with D uncertain. Trimming removed 6 bases from V and 0 bases from J, with 8 bases in between. CDR3 length: 13 amino acids. Germline V gene data show CDR1 as MDHEN and CDR2 as SYDVKM. CDR3 sequence reads: CASREVLNTEAFF. The CDR3 DNA reads TGTGCCAGCAGGGAGGTTTTGAACACTGAAGCTTTCTTT.

Note on this clone: The junction and the germline gene differ at one end; a read error may be behind it. The chain combines TRBV7-7 with TRBJ2-5; TRBD2 might be the D (6 bases). This CDR3 contains 14 residues. Germline V gene lookup returns CDR1 SSHAT and CDR2 FNYEAQ (reference sequence). The DNA of the CDR3 is TGTGCTAGCAGCTCCTCGGGACTCGCAGAGACCCAGTACTTC. Its protein product is CASSSSGLAETQYF. The whole variable domain, filled in from reference TRBV7-7 and TRBJ2-5, reads GAGVSQSPRYKVTKRGQDVTLRCDPISSHATLYWYQQALGQGPEFLTYFNYEAQPDKSGLPSDRFSAERPEGSISTLTIQRTEQRDSAMYRCASSSSGLAETQYFGPGTRLLVL.